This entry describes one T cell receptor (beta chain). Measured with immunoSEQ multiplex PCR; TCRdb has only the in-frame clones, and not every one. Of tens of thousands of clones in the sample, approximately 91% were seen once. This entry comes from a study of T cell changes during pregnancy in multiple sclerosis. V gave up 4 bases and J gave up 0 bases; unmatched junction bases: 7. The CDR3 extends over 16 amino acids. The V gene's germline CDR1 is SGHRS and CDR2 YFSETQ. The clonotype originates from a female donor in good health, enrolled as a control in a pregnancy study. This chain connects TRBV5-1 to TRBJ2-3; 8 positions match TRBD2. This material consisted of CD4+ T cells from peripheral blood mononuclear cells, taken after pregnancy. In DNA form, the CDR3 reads TGCGCCAGCAGCATGACGGGGGGGTCTAGCACAGATACGCAGTATTTT. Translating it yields CASSMTGGSSTDTQYF.